A selection of T cell receptor beta chains follows, all from one sample in a study of cytomegalovirus exposure and HLA in healthy donors. The method was immunoSEQ multiplex PCR; TCRdb's version includes in-frame clones alone and lacks a portion of them. The sample has about 180,000 clones, 80% seen once. The sample consisted of PBMCs. These receptors originate from a man between 35 and 55 years old in good health and CMV-seronegative. Each CDR3 is given with its conserved first and last residue. The order of the fields is CDR3 DNA, CDR3 protein, D gene, V gene, J gene, clone size. A D gene is named only where the DNA matches it firmly. Clone size, where shown, is once, few, many, or a class for clones that have expanded.

CDR3nt: TGTGCCAGTAGTGTCCGGGACAGGGGCACCGGGGAGCTGTTTTTT
CDR3aa: CASSVRDRGTGELFF
d_gene: TRBD1
v_gene: TRBV19
j_gene: TRBJ2-2
abundance: NA

CDR3nt: TGTGCCAGCAGCCCTATTCTGCGAGGCTACACCTTC
CDR3aa: CASSPILRGYTF
d_gene: NA
v_gene: TRBV7-2
j_gene: TRBJ1-2
abundance: NA

CDR3nt: TGTGCCAGCAGCCGGGACACCAACACTGAAGCTTTCTTT
CDR3aa: CASSRDTNTEAFF
d_gene: NA
v_gene: TRBV7-9
j_gene: TRBJ1-1
abundance: NA

CDR3nt: TGTGCCTGGAGTGTACGAGAAGGGAGCTATGGCTACACCTTC
CDR3aa: CAWSVREGSYGYTF
d_gene: NA
v_gene: TRBV30
j_gene: TRBJ1-2
abundance: NA

CDR3nt: TGTGCCAGCAGCTCCTTGGGCAACATGAACACTGAAGCTTTCTTT
CDR3aa: CASSSLGNMNTEAFF
d_gene: NA
v_gene: TRBV7-9
j_gene: TRBJ1-1
abundance: NA

CDR3nt: TGCGCCAGCAGCCAAACCCCTCCGGGAGTTAAGACCCAGTACTTC
CDR3aa: CASSQTPPGVKTQYF
d_gene: NA
v_gene: TRBV4-3
j_gene: TRBJ2-5
abundance: NA

CDR3nt: TGCGCCAGCAGTGACCCGACTAGCGGGGGGCGGAATGAGCAGTTCTTC
CDR3aa: CASSDPTSGGRNEQFF
d_gene: TRBD2
v_gene: TRBV10-1
j_gene: TRBJ2-1
abundance: few

CDR3nt: TGTGCCAGCAGTTACAGTCGGGAAACAGATACGCAGTATTTT
CDR3aa: CASSYSRETDTQYF
d_gene: NA
v_gene: TRBV6-5
j_gene: TRBJ2-3
abundance: NA

CDR3nt: TGTGCCAGCAGTGAATGGCAGGCAGGGGGCTCTGGAAACACCATATATTTT
CDR3aa: CASSEWQAGGSGNTIYF
d_gene: TRBD1
v_gene: TRBV6-1
j_gene: TRBJ1-3
abundance: NA

CDR3nt: TGTGCCAGCAGCGGGGGAGGGGGCACCGGGGAGCTGTTTTTT
CDR3aa: CASSGGGGTGELFF
d_gene: NA
v_gene: TRBV11-3
j_gene: TRBJ2-2
abundance: NA

CDR3nt: TGTGCCAGTAGTATCGGTACAGCCGCTGAAAAACTGTTTTTT
CDR3aa: CASSIGTAAEKLFF
d_gene: NA
v_gene: TRBV19
j_gene: TRBJ1-4
abundance: NA

CDR3nt: TGTGCCAGCAGTCCCAAGGACAGGGTGTGGTACGAGCAGTACTTC
CDR3aa: CASSPKDRVWYEQYF
d_gene: TRBD1
v_gene: TRBV6-6
j_gene: TRBJ2-7
abundance: NA

CDR3nt: TGTGCCAGCAGTACCCGGGGGGAACAGCCCCAGCATTTT
CDR3aa: CASSTRGEQPQHF
d_gene: NA
v_gene: TRBV7-2
j_gene: TRBJ1-5
abundance: NA

CDR3nt: TGTGCCAGCAGCTTGAGACAGGCACCCTACGAGCAGTACTTC
CDR3aa: CASSLRQAPYEQYF
d_gene: NA
v_gene: TRBV5-6
j_gene: TRBJ2-7
abundance: NA

CDR3nt: TGCAGCGGAGGACAGGGGTCTCGGGAGACCCAGTACTTC
CDR3aa: CSGGQGSRETQYF
d_gene: TRBD1
v_gene: TRBV29-1
j_gene: TRBJ2-5
abundance: NA

CDR3nt: TGTGCCAGCAGCTTAGGGGGACAGGGGGCCTACGAGCAGTACTTC
CDR3aa: CASSLGGQGAYEQYF
d_gene: TRBD1
v_gene: TRBV7-7
j_gene: TRBJ2-7
abundance: NA

CDR3nt: TGTGCCAGCAGCTCCACTAGGGAAGACTCCTATAGCAATCAGCCCCAGCATTTT
CDR3aa: CASSSTREDSYSNQPQHF
d_gene: NA
v_gene: TRBV7-8
j_gene: TRBJ1-5
abundance: NA

CDR3nt: TGTGCCAGCAGCTTAGATGGCGGGGCCGGGCTTGAGCAGTTCTTC
CDR3aa: CASSLDGGAGLEQFF
d_gene: NA
v_gene: TRBV7-9
j_gene: TRBJ2-1
abundance: NA

CDR3nt: TGCGCCAGCAGGCCAGGGTCATCTAATGAAAAACTGTTTTTT
CDR3aa: CASRPGSSNEKLFF
d_gene: NA
v_gene: TRBV5-1
j_gene: TRBJ1-4
abundance: NA

CDR3nt: TGTGCCAGCAAACAGGGATACAATCAGCCCCAGCATTTT
CDR3aa: CASKQGYNQPQHF
d_gene: NA
v_gene: TRBV6-5
j_gene: TRBJ1-5
abundance: NA

CDR3nt: TGTGCCAGTAGTATAGTTGGGACACTTAACACTGAAGCTTTCTTT
CDR3aa: CASSIVGTLNTEAFF
d_gene: NA
v_gene: TRBV19
j_gene: TRBJ1-1
abundance: NA

CDR3nt: TGCAGCGGGCCGAGGGGACAGTCCTACGAGCAGTACTTC
CDR3aa: CSGPRGQSYEQYF
d_gene: TRBD1
v_gene: TRBV29-1
j_gene: TRBJ2-7
abundance: NA

CDR3nt: TGTGCCAGTACCCGGGGGGAGAAAGACTACACCTTC
CDR3aa: CASTRGEKDYTF
d_gene: NA
v_gene: TRBV19
j_gene: TRBJ1-2
abundance: NA

CDR3nt: TGTGCCAGCTCACCGGAGGGGGGGCCAACCTACGAGCAGTACTTC
CDR3aa: CASSPEGGPTYEQYF
d_gene: NA
v_gene: TRBV18
j_gene: TRBJ2-7
abundance: NA

CDR3nt: TGCGCCAGCAGCTCGTCTAGTGGGCCCGGGGGGCAGTTCTTC
CDR3aa: CASSSSSGPGGQFF
d_gene: NA
v_gene: TRBV5-1
j_gene: TRBJ2-1
abundance: few

CDR3nt: TGTGCCAGCTCACCGGACAGGGGGCCGGGGAATCAGCCCCAGCATTTT
CDR3aa: CASSPDRGPGNQPQHF
d_gene: TRBD1
v_gene: TRBV18
j_gene: TRBJ1-5
abundance: NA

CDR3nt: TGTGCCAGCAGCCTATTAGCGGGGAACACCGGGGAGCTGTTTTTT
CDR3aa: CASSLLAGNTGELFF
d_gene: TRBD2
v_gene: TRBV9
j_gene: TRBJ2-2
abundance: NA

CDR3nt: TGTGCCACTCTACTAGCGGGAAGGTCCTACGAGCAGTACTTC
CDR3aa: CATLLAGRSYEQYF
d_gene: TRBD2
v_gene: TRBV27
j_gene: TRBJ2-7
abundance: NA

CDR3nt: TGTGCCTGGAGAAGGGAGAGATATTATGGCTACACCTTC
CDR3aa: CAWRRERYYGYTF
d_gene: NA
v_gene: TRBV30
j_gene: TRBJ1-2
abundance: few

CDR3nt: TGTGCCAGCAGCGATACAGGGCGGTATGGCTACACCTTC
CDR3aa: CASSDTGRYGYTF
d_gene: NA
v_gene: TRBV9
j_gene: TRBJ1-2
abundance: NA

CDR3nt: TGTGCCAGCAGTTACTCCTTTCGGAGTGGGAATCAGCCCCAGCATTTT
CDR3aa: CASSYSFRSGNQPQHF
d_gene: NA
v_gene: TRBV6-5
j_gene: TRBJ1-5
abundance: NA

CDR3nt: TGTGCCAGCAGCTTGACAGGGGGCCCTCAGCCCCAGCATTTT
CDR3aa: CASSLTGGPQPQHF
d_gene: TRBD1
v_gene: TRBV11-2
j_gene: TRBJ1-5
abundance: few

CDR3nt: TGCGCCAGCAGCCTGGCTGGCCGTTTTACCTACGAGCAGTACTTC
CDR3aa: CASSLAGRFTYEQYF
d_gene: NA
v_gene: TRBV5-1
j_gene: TRBJ2-7
abundance: NA

CDR3nt: TGTGCCAGCAGCGTAGAGGGGCAAGGAAACACCATATATTTT
CDR3aa: CASSVEGQGNTIYF
d_gene: NA
v_gene: TRBV9
j_gene: TRBJ1-3
abundance: NA

CDR3nt: TGTGCCAGCAGCGTAGATCCGGGTAGCACAGATACGCAGTATTTT
CDR3aa: CASSVDPGSTDTQYF
d_gene: NA
v_gene: TRBV9
j_gene: TRBJ2-3
abundance: NA

CDR3nt: TGTGCCAGCAGCTTAACAGGGGTGGAATCTGAGCAGTTCTTC
CDR3aa: CASSLTGVESEQFF
d_gene: NA
v_gene: TRBV7-3
j_gene: TRBJ2-1
abundance: NA

CDR3nt: TGCGCCAGCAGCCAAGCGGGAGGGTTGGGCACCGGGGAGCTGTTTTTT
CDR3aa: CASSQAGGLGTGELFF
d_gene: TRBD2
v_gene: TRBV5-1
j_gene: TRBJ2-2
abundance: NA

CDR3nt: TGTGCCAGCAGCTTACTAGCGGGGCCCAGCTCCTACGAGCAGTACTTC
CDR3aa: CASSLLAGPSSYEQYF
d_gene: TRBD2
v_gene: TRBV7-2
j_gene: TRBJ2-7
abundance: NA

CDR3nt: TGTGCCATCAGTGAGTCGTCCGCGAACACCGGGGAGCTGTTTTTT
CDR3aa: CAISESSANTGELFF
d_gene: NA
v_gene: TRBV10-3
j_gene: TRBJ2-2
abundance: NA

CDR3nt: TGCGCCAGCAGCAATGACAGGGTTGGCACTGAAGCTTTCTTT
CDR3aa: CASSNDRVGTEAFF
d_gene: TRBD1
v_gene: TRBV10-2
j_gene: TRBJ1-1
abundance: NA

CDR3nt: TGCGCCAGCAGCTTCAACGCGGCATCCCAAGAGACCCAGTACTTC
CDR3aa: CASSFNAASQETQYF
d_gene: NA
v_gene: TRBV5-1
j_gene: TRBJ2-5
abundance: NA

CDR3nt: TGTGCCAGCAGCTTAGCCTCGACAGGGAACGAGCAGTACTTC
CDR3aa: CASSLASTGNEQYF
d_gene: TRBD1
v_gene: TRBV11-3
j_gene: TRBJ2-7
abundance: NA

CDR3nt: TGTGCCAGCAGCCCAGGGAAGGACGAGCAGTACTTC
CDR3aa: CASSPGKDEQYF
d_gene: NA
v_gene: TRBV7-6
j_gene: TRBJ2-7
abundance: NA

CDR3nt: TGTGCCAGTCACATCACGGGACTAGCGGGCCAAGAGCAGTACTTC
CDR3aa: CASHITGLAGQEQYF
d_gene: TRBD2
v_gene: TRBV27
j_gene: TRBJ2-7
abundance: NA

CDR3nt: TGTGCCAGCAGCGTAGCCCCAGGGCTAAACACAGATACGCAGTATTTT
CDR3aa: CASSVAPGLNTDTQYF
d_gene: NA
v_gene: TRBV9
j_gene: TRBJ2-3
abundance: NA

CDR3nt: TGCGCCAGCGGTGGGCAGGGGGCGCCCGGGGAGCTGTTTTTT
CDR3aa: CASGGQGAPGELFF
d_gene: TRBD1
v_gene: TRBV5-1
j_gene: TRBJ2-2
abundance: NA

CDR3nt: TGTGCCAGCAGCTTAGACAGGATCCAAGCTCAGCCCCAGCATTTT
CDR3aa: CASSLDRIQAQPQHF
d_gene: NA
v_gene: TRBV7-9
j_gene: TRBJ1-5
abundance: NA

CDR3nt: TGCGCCAGCAGCAGGGACAGTTTGCTTAACGAGCAGTACTTC
CDR3aa: CASSRDSLLNEQYF
d_gene: TRBD1
v_gene: TRBV4-1
j_gene: TRBJ2-7
abundance: NA